This TCR beta chain was identified during a study of beta chain features in type 1 diabetes. Study results and limitations: For patients and controls alike, PCR might favor shorter templates to the same degree.

In the case of this clone: The antigen is unknown.

The investigators reverse transcribed all of the isolated RNA, so they sequenced expressed TCRB transcripts. About 3.6 million reads was the average for naive, central memory and regulatory T cell samples. Data came from immunoSEQ multiplex PCR; TCRdb stores just in-frame clones and leaves some out. The data hold roughly 350,000 clones, with 11% observed a single time. Over 95% purity was reached by all sorted populations. Germline V gene data show CDR1 as PRHDT and CDR2 as FYEKMQ (reference sequence). Trimming cost V 2 bases and J 5 bases, with 10 bases left between them. The CDR3 has 13 amino acids.

The chain is built from TRBV13 and TRBJ2-7; D is possibly TRBD1 (5 bases). The receptor was isolated from a woman aged 25-40 years in good health. Input material: naive CD4+ T cells from blood. The CDR3 loop reads CASSLRQGNEQYF. CDR3 nucleotides: TGTGCCAGCAGCTTAAGGCAGGGCAACGAGCAGTACTTC.